One sample yielded the 10 T cell receptor beta chains listed below, sequenced in a study of blood T cell repertoires in COVID-19. Using immunoSEQ multiplex PCR, the repertoire was profiled, and TCRdb retains in-frame clones only, with some absent. The sample comprises some 270,000 clones, 89% of which are singletons, and roughly 4.8% rests with the top ten. Sample: peripheral blood. The source is a woman aged 40-49 years who had recovered from COVID-19.

CDR3 sequence (DNA): TGTGCCACCAGTGATCCACTAGCGGGAGGGCCGGGGCAAGAGACCCAGTACTTC. Its protein product is CATSDPLAGGPGQETQYF. The chain joins TRBV24-1 to TRBJ2-5; 13 positions agree with TRBD2. The V gene end was trimmed by 3 bases and the J gene end by 2 bases; junction bases not matched to a gene: 8. Germline CDR1 reads KGHDR; CDR2 reads SFDVKD. This CDR3 is built from 18 residues.

The rearrangement links TRBV7-2 to TRBJ2-7, with D possibly matching TRBD2 (6 bases). The CDR3 runs 13 residues. V was clipped by 1 base and J by 10 bases, with 14 bases between them. In germline, CDR1 is SGHTA, CDR2 FQGNSA. Here the CDR3 reads CASSLEDYAGQYV. The CDR3 nucleotides read TGTGCCAGCAGCTTAGAGGACTACGCAGGCCAGTACGTC.

This clone was detected once. The CDR3 reads CASSPPGADSPLHF. CDR3 coding DNA: TGTGCCAGCTCACCACCGGGTGCGGATTCACCCCTCCACTTT. V and J are TRBV18 and TRBJ1-6; D unclear. Trimming took off 0 bases at V and 8 bases at J, with 8 bases between the two ends. Looked up from germline, CDR1 is KGHSH and CDR2 is LQKENI. CDR3 length equals 14 residues.

This chain joins TRBV7-8 and TRBJ1-5; the match to TRBD1 covers 10 bases. This CDR3 comprises 17 residues. V was pared by 5 bases and J by 2 bases, with 9 bases of the junction left unmatched. CDR1 and CDR2 from the germline V gene are SGHVS and FQNEAQ. As DNA, the CDR3 is TGTGCCAGCAGCCGACAGACAGGGGGCGGGGGCAATCAGCCCCAGCATTTT. Translated, it gives CASSRQTGGGGNQPQHF.

V gene TRBV15 combines with J gene TRBJ2-7, with D possibly being TRBD2 (5 bases). V lost 4 bases to trimming and J lost 0 bases, with 10 bases between them. The CDR3 is 14 residues long. Looked up from germline, CDR1 is LNHNV and CDR2 is YYDKDF (reference sequence). CDR3 region: CATSKAEGSYEQYF. Here the CDR3 DNA reads TGTGCCACCAGCAAGGCAGAGGGCTCCTACGAGCAGTACTTC.

The chain carries TRBV30 and TRBJ1-5; D remains unclear. The CDR3 consists of 16 residues. Trimming shortened V by 7 bases and J by 0 bases, and 19 bases separated the two germline ends. CDR1 and CDR2 from the germline V gene are GTSNPN and SVGIG (reference sequence). The CDR3 DNA sequence: TGTGCCTCACCCCCCGCGTCAGGAAATAGCAATCAGCCCCAGCATTTT. This translates into CASPPASGNSNQPQHF.

The chain is built from TRBV2 and TRBJ1-5; 9 nucleotides align to TRBD1. Trimming at V came to 6 bases and at J to 2 bases, leaving 5 bases not matched to a gene. The CDR3 has 15 residues. Germline CDR1 and CDR2: SNHLY and FYNNEI. CDR3: CASSRQGGGNQPQHF. The CDR3 DNA follows: TGTGCCAGCAGCCGACAGGGGGGGGGCAATCAGCCCCAGCATTTT.

J is TRBJ2-2 and V is TRBV2, with 7 bases matching TRBD2. The CDR3 has 15 residues. From germline, CDR1 is SNHLY and CDR2 FYNNEI. The CDR3 here is CATSAGLSNTGELFF. In nucleotides, the CDR3 is TGTGCAACCAGTGCGGGACTATCGAACACCGGGGAGCTGTTTTTT.

The chain joins TRBV10-1 to TRBJ1-4; TRBD1 is a possible D gene (6 bases). CDR1 and CDR2 (germline): WNHNN, SYGVQD (reference sequence). CDR3 length: 15 amino acids. The V and J ends lost 0 bases and 7 bases respectively, with 12 bases between them. The CDR3, as DNA: TGCGCCAGCAGTGAGTCGGTAACAGGGAGTGAAAAACTGTTTTTT. Encoded protein: CASSESVTGSEKLFF.

The chain combines TRBV6-2 or TRBV6-3 with TRBJ2-7; D is ambiguous. V was pared by 2 bases and J by 12 bases, with 17 bases between. The CDR3 loop spans 13 amino acids. Per the germline V gene, CDR1 is MNHEY and CDR2 is SVGEGT. This chain's CDR3 is CASSYPPLTSMYV. CDR3 DNA: TGTGCCAGCAGTTACCCGCCCCTTACGAGCATGTACGTC.